These T cell receptor beta chains were read from a single sample in a study of T-cell reconstitution after alpha-beta-depleted transplantation in children. In TCRdb, the PCR reads were re-called with MiXCR into one record per CDR3 protein. There are more than 75,000 distinct CDR3 sequences in the sample; more than 20% occur only once, and over 20% lies in the top ten. The sample consisted of PBMCs, taken before TCRalphabeta/CD19-depleted stem cell transplant. These receptors all stem from a boy younger than 10 with acute lymphoblastic leukemia, due to receive a stem cell transplant. Both conserved end residues are part of each CDR3. D genes are given only for firm matches. Rows may omit the clone size; those that give it use once, few, many or a size class.

TGTGCCATCAGTGAGTCGAAGGGGATGCCTGAGGCCGCTTTCTTT,CAISESKGMPEAAFF,few,TRBJ1-1,TRBV10-3,-
TGTGCCAGCAGCATAAGGGTGGGCGGGACAGGCTCCTACGAGCAGTACTTC,CASSIRVGGTGSYEQYF,-,TRBJ2-7,TRBV7-2,TRBD1
TGTGCCAGCAGTTACGGGACTAGCGGCTACAATGAGCAGTTCTTC,CASSYGTSGYNEQFF,few,TRBJ2-1,TRBV6-5,TRBD2
TGTGCCAGCAGTCCACAGCCGGCGGACGAGCAGTACTTC,CASSPQPADEQYF,few,TRBJ2-7,TRBV9,-
TGTGCCAGCAGCCGCTTGGGCGGGGAGCTGTTTTTT,CASSRLGGELFF,-,TRBJ2-2,TRBV28,-
TGCGCCAGCTCGAACCACAGGGGTCCCGGGGAGCTGTTTTTT,CASSNHRGPGELFF,many,TRBJ2-2,TRBV4-1,TRBD1
TGTGCCAGCAGCTTAGACAGGGGAGCGTACGAGCAGTACTTC,CASSLDRGAYEQYF,-,TRBJ2-7,TRBV11-2,-
TGTGCCAGCAGCTTGGAATGGGACAGGGAGGGTCAGCCCCAGCATTTT,CASSLEWDREGQPQHF,-,TRBJ1-5,TRBV5-5,TRBD1
TGTGCCAGTAGTACCTCAGGATCTGGAAACACCATATATTTT,CASSTSGSGNTIYF,few,TRBJ1-3,TRBV19,-
TGTGCCAGCAGCCCGGGGACTAGCCTTAACAATGAGCAGTTCTTC,CASSPGTSLNNEQFF,-,TRBJ2-1,TRBV7-3,TRBD2
TGTGCCAGCAGCCCCGGACTAGCTCAGACCCAGTACTTC,CASSPGLAQTQYF,-,TRBJ2-5,TRBV28,TRBD2
TGCGCCAGCAGTGAAGGGACGTGGTCCACAGATACGCAGTATTTT,CASSEGTWSTDTQYF,-,TRBJ2-3,TRBV10-1,-
TGTGCCAGCGGACAGGGGGCAGTTAGCGAGCAGTACTTC,CASGQGAVSEQYF,few,TRBJ2-7,TRBV28,TRBD1
TGCGCCAGCAGCTTGAACCCGGGGCTTGGGGCCAACGTCCTGACTTTC,CASSLNPGLGANVLTF,-,TRBJ2-6,TRBV5-1,-
TGTGCCAGCACCAGGGCAGGAGGACATCAGCCCCAGCATTTT,CASTRAGGHQPQHF,-,TRBJ1-5,TRBV12-3/TRBV12-4,-
TGTGCCACCACCCCCCGTACTAGCGGGGCGGAGACCCAGTACTTC,CATTPRTSGAETQYF,few,TRBJ2-5,TRBV15,TRBD2
TGTGCCAGCAGCCCCCTTACGGGACAGGAGGACAATGAGCAGTTCTTC,CASSPLTGQEDNEQFF,-,TRBJ2-1,TRBV6-1,TRBD1
TGCAGCGTTGGGGACGAGCAGTACTTC,CSVGDEQYF,-,TRBJ2-7,TRBV29-1,-
TGTGCCAGCAGCTCGGACAAAAACGGTCAGCCCCAGCATTTT,CASSSDKNGQPQHF,few,TRBJ1-5,TRBV2,-
TGTGCCATCAAGAGGAGTCACACCGGGGAGCTGTTTTTT,CAIKRSHTGELFF,-,TRBJ2-2,TRBV10-3,-
TGCGCCAGCAGCTGGACGGAATCGCTAAGCTCCTACGAGCAGTACTTC,CASSWTESLSSYEQYF,-,TRBJ2-7,TRBV5-1,-
TGTGCCAGCTCACAACAAAAAGCGGGCGGGGAGCTGTTTTTT,CASSQQKAGGELFF,-,TRBJ2-2,TRBV18,-